This entry features one T cell receptor (beta chain) sequence. PCR primers comprised 60 Vbeta and 13 Jbeta primers. Sequencing used immunoSEQ multiplex PCR; TCRdb keeps in-frame clones, though not all of them. This sample yields 170,000 or so clones, of which roughly 75% are seen a single time; 4.5% to 6% belongs to the top ten. CDR3 length: 13 amino acids. From germline, CDR1 is SGHTA and CDR2 FQGNSA. Between the trimmed V and J ends, which lost 5 bases and 4 bases, there was a span of 10 bases. This sample was included in a study of cytomegalovirus exposure and HLA in healthy donors. This clonotype originated in a man in his forties in good health and CMV-seronegative. The chain links TRBV7-2 to TRBJ2-3, with D perhaps matching TRBD2 (5 bases). Sequences were obtained from PBMCs. In DNA form, the CDR3 reads TGTGCCAGCAGCCAGGACGGGGCAGATACGCAGTATTTT. Its translation: CASSQDGADTQYF.